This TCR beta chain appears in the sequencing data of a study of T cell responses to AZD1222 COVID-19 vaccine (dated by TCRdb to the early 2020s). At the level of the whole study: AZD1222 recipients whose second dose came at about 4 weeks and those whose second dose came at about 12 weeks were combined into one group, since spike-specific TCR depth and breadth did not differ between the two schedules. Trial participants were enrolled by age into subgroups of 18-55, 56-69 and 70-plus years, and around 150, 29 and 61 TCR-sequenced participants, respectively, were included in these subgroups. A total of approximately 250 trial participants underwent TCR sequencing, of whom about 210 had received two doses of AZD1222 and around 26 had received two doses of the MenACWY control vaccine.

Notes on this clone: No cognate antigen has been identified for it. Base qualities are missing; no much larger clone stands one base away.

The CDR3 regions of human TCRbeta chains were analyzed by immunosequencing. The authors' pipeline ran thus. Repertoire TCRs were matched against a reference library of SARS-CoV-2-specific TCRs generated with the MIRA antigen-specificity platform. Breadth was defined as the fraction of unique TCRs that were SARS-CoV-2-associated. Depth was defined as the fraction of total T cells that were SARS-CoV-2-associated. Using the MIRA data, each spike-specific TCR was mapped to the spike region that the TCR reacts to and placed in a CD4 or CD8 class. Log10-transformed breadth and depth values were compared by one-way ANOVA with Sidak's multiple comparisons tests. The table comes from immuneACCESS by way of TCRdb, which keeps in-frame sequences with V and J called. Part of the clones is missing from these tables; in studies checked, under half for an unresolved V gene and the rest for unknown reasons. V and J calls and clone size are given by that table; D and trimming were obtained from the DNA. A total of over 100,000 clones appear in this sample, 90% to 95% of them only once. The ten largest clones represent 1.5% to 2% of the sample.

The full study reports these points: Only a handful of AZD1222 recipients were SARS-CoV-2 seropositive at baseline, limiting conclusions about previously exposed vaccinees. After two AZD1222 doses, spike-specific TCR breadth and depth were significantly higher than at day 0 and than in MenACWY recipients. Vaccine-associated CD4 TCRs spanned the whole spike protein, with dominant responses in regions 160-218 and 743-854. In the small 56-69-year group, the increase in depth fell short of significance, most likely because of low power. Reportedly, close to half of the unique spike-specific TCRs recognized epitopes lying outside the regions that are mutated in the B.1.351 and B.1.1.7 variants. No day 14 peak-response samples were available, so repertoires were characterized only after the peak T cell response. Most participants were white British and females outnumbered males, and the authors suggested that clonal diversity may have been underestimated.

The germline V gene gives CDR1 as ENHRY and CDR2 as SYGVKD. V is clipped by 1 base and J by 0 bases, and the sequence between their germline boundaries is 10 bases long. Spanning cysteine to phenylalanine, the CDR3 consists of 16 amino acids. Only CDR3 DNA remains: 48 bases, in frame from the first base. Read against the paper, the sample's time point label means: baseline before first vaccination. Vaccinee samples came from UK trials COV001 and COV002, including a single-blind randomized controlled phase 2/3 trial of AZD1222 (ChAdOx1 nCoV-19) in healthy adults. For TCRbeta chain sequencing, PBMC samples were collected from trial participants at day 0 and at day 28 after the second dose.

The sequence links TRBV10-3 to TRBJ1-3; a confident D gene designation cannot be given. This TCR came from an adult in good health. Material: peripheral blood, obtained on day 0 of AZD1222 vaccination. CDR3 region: CAISELWLSSGNTIYF. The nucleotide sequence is TGTGCCATCAGTGAGTTATGGCTGAGCTCTGGAAACACCATATATTTT.